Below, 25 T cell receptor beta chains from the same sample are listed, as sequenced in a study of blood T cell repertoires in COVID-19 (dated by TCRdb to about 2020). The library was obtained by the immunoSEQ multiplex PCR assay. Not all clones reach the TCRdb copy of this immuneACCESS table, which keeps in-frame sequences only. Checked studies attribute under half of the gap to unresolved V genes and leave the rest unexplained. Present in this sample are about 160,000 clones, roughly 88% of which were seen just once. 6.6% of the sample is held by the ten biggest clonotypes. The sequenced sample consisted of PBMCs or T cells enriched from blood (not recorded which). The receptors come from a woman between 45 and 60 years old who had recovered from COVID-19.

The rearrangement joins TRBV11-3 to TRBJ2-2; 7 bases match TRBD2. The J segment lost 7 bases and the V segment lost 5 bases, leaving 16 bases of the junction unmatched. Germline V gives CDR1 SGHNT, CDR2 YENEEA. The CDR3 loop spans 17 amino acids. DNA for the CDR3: TGTGCCAGCAGCCAACTCCCCCCCGGGGGGACGGGCGGGGAGCTGTTTTTT. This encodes CASSQLPPGGTGGELFF.

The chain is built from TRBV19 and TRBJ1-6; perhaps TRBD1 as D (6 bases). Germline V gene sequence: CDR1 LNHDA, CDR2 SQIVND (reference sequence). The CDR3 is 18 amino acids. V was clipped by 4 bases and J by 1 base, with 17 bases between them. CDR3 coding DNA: TGTGCCAGTAGTAAGGGGGGGACAAGTGGGTCCTATAATTCACCCCTCCACTTT. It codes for CASSKGGTSGSYNSPLHF.

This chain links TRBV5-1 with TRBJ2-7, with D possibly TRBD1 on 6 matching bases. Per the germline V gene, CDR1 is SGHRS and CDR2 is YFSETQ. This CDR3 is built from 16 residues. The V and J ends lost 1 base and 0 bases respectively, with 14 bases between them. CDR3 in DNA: TGCGCCAGCAGCTTGCAGAACAGGGCTGGCTCCTACGAGCAGTACTTC. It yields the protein CASSLQNRAGSYEQYF. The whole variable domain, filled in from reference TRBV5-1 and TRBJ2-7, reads KAGVTQTPRYLIKTRGQQVTLSCSPISGHRSVSWYQQTPGQGLQFLFEYFSETQRNKGNFPGRFSGRQFSNSRSEMNVSTLELGDSALYLCASSLQNRAGSYEQYFGPGTRLTVT.

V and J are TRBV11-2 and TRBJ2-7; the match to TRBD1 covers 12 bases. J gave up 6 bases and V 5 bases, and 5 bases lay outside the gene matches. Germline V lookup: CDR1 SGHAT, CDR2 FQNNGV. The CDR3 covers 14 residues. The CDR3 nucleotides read TGTGCCAGCAGCCTCCGGGGACAGGGGGCCGAGCAGTACTTC. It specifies CASSLRGQGAEQYF. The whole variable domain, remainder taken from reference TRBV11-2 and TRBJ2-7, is EAGVAQSPRYKIIEKRQSVAFWCNPISGHATLYWYQQILGQGPKLLIQFQNNGVVDDSQLPKDRFSAERLKGVDSTLKIQPAKLEDSAVYLCASSLRGQGAEQYFGPGTRLTVT.

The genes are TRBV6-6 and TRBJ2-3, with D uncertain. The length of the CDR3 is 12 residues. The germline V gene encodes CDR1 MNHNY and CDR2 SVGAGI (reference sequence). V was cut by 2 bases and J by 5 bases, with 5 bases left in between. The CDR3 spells CASSYSVDTQYF. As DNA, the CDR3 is TGTGCCAGCAGTTACAGCGTAGATACGCAGTATTTT.

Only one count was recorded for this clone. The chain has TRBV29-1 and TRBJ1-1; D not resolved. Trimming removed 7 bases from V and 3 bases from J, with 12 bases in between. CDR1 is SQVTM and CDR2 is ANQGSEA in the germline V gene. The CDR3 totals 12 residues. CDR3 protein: CSAEPRYTEAFF. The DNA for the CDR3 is TGCAGCGCAGAACCCAGGTACACTGAAGCTTTCTTT.

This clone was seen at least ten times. CDR3 amino acids: CASSPGLAGGFYEQYF. CDR3 DNA sequence: TGTGCCAGCAGCCCCGGACTAGCGGGGGGGTTCTACGAGCAGTACTTC. The chain couples TRBV27 to TRBJ2-7; 15 positions agree with TRBD2. Germline V gene data show CDR1 as MNHEY and CDR2 as SMNVEV (reference sequence). The trim removed 6 bases at V and 3 bases at J, leaving 6 bases unmatched. There are 16 residues in the CDR3.

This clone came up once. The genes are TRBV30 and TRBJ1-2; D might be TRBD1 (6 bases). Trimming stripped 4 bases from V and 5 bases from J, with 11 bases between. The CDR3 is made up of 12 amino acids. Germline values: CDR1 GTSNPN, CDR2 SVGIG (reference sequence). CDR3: CAWTRGGYGYTF. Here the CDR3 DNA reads TGTGCCTGGACCAGGGGAGGGTATGGCTACACCTTC.

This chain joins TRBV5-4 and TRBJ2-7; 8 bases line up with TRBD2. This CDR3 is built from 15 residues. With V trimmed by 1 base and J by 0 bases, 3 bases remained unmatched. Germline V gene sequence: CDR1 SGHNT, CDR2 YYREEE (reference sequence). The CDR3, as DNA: TGTGCCAGCAGCTTGCCGGGGGGGAGCTCCTACGAGCAGTACTTC. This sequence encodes CASSLPGGSSYEQYF.

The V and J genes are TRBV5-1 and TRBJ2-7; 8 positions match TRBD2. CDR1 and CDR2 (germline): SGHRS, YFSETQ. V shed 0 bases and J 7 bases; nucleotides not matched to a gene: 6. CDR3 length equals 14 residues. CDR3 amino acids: CASSLAGGSEEQYF. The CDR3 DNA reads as TGCGCCAGCAGCTTGGCGGGGGGGTCTGAAGAGCAGTACTTC.

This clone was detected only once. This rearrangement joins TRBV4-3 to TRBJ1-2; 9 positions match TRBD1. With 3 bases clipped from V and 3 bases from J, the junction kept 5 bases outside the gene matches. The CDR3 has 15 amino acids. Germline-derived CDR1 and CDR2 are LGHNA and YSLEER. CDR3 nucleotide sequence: TGCGCCAGCAGCCAGGGGACAGGGATGGACTATGGCTACACCTTC. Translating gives CASSQGTGMDYGYTF.

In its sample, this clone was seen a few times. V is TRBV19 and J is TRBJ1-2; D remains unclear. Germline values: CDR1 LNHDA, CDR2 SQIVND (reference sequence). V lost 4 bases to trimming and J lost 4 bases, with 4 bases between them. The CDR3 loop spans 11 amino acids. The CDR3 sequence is CASSNGYGYTF. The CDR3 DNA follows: TGTGCCAGTAGTAACGGCTATGGCTACACCTTC.

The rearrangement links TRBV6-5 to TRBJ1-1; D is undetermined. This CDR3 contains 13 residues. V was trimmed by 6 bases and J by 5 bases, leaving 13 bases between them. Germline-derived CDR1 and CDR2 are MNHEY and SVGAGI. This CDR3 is CASRARTVTEAFF. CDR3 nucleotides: TGTGCCAGCAGGGCACGCACAGTGACTGAAGCTTTCTTT.

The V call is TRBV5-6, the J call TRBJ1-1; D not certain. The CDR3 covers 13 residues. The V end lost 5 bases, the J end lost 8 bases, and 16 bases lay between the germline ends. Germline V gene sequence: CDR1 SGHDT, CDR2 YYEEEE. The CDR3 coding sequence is TGTGCCAGCAGGACGAGACCGGGAGCAGAAGCTTTCTTT. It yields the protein CASRTRPGAEAFF.

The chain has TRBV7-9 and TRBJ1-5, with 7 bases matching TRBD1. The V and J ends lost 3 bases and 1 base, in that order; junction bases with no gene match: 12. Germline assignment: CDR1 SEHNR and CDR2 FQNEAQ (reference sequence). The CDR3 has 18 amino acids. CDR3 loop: CASSLARGIVESNQPQHF. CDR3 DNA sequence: TGTGCCAGCAGCTTGGCCAGGGGGATTGTAGAAAGCAATCAGCCCCAGCATTTT.

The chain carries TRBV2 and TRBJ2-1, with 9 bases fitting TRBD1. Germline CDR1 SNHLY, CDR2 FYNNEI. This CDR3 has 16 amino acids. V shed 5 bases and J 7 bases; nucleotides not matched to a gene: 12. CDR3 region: CASSSPRDRVLNEQFF. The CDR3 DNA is TGTGCCAGCAGTTCCCCCCGGGACAGGGTATTGAATGAGCAGTTCTTC.

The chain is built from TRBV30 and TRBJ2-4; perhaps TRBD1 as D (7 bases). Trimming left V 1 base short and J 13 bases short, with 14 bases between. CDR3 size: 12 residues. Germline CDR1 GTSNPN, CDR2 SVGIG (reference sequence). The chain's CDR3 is CAWSAYRGGQYF. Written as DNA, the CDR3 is TGTGCCTGGAGTGCTTACAGGGGAGGACAGTACTTC.

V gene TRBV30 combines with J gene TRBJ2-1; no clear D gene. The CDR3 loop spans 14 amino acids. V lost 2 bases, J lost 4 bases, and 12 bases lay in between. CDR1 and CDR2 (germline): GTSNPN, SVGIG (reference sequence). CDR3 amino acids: CAWSLDSSYNEQFF. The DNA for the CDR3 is TGTGCCTGGAGTTTAGACTCTTCTTACAATGAGCAGTTCTTC. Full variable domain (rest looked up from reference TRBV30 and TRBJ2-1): SQTIHQWPATLVQPVGSPLSLECTVEGTSNPNLYWYRQAAGRGLQLLFYSVGIGQISSEVPQNLSASRPQDRQFILSSKKLLLSDSGFYLCAWSLDSSYNEQFFGPGTRLTVL.

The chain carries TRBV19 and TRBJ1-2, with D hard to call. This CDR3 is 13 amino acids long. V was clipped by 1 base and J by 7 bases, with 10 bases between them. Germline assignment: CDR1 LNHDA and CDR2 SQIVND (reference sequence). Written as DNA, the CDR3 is TGTGCCAGTAGTATAGGGTCTGCTAGTGGCTACACCTTC. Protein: CASSIGSASGYTF. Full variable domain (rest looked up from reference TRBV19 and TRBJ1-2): DGGITQSPKYLFRKEGQNVTLSCEQNLNHDAMYWYRQDPGQGLRLIYYSQIVNDFQKGDIAEGYSVSREKKESFPLTVTSAQKNPTAFYLCASSIGSASGYTFGSGTRLTVV.

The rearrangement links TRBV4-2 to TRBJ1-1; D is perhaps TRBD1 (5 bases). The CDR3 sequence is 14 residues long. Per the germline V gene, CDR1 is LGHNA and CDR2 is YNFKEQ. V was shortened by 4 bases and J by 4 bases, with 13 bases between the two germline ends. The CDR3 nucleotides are TGTGCCAGCAGCCCCCTCGGGGGAGGCACTGAAGCTTTCTTT. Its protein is CASSPLGGGTEAFF.

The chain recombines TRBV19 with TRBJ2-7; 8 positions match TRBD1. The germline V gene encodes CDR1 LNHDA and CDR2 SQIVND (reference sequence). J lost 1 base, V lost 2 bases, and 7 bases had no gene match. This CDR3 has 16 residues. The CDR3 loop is CASSIFATGGSYEQYF. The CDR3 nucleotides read TGTGCCAGTAGTATATTCGCCACAGGGGGTTCCTACGAGCAGTACTTC.

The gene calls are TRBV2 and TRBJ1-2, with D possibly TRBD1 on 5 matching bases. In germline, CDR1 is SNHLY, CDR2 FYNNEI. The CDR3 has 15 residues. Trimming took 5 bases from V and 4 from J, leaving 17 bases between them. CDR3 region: CASSYRQGGVYGYTF. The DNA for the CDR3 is TGTGCCAGCAGTTATCGGCAGGGCGGGGTCTATGGCTACACCTTC.

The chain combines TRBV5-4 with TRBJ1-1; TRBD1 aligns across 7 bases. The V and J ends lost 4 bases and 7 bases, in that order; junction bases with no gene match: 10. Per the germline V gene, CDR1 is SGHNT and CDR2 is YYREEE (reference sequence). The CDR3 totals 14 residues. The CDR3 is CASSIGTATDEAFF. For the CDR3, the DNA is TGTGCCAGCAGCATCGGGACAGCAACAGATGAAGCTTTCTTT.

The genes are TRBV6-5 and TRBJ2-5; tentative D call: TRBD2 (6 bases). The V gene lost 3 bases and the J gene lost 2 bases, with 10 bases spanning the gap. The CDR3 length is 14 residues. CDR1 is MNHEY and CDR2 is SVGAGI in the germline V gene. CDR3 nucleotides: TGTGCCAGCAGTTATTCGAGCGGGCAAGAGACCCAGTACTTC. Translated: CASSYSSGQETQYF.

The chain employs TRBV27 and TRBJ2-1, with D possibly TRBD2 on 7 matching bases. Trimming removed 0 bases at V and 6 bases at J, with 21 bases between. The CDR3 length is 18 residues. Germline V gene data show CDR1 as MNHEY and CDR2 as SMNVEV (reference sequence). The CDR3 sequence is CASSLSTGFGGASNEQFF. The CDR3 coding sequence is TGTGCCAGCAGTTTATCGACAGGATTTGGGGGGGCCTCCAATGAGCAGTTCTTC.